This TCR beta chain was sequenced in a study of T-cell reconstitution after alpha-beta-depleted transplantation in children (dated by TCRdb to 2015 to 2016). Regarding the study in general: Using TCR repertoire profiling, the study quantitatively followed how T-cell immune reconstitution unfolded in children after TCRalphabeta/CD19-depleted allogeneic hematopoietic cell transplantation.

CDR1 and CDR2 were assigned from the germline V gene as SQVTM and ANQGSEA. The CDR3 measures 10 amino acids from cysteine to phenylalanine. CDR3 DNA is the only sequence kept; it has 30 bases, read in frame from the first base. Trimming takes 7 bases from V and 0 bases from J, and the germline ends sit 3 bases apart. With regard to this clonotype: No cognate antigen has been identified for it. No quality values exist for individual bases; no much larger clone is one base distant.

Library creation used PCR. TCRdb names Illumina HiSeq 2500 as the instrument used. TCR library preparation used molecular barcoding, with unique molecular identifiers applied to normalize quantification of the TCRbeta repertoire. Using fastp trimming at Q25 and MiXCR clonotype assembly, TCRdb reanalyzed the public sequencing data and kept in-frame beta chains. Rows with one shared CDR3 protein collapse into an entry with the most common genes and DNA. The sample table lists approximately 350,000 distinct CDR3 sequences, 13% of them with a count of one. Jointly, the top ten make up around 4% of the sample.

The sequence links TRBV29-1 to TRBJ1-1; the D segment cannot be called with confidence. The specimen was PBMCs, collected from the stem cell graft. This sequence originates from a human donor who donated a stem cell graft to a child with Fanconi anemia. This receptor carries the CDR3 CSAMNTEAFF. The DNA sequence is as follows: TGCAGCGCCATGAACACTGAAGCTTTCTTT.